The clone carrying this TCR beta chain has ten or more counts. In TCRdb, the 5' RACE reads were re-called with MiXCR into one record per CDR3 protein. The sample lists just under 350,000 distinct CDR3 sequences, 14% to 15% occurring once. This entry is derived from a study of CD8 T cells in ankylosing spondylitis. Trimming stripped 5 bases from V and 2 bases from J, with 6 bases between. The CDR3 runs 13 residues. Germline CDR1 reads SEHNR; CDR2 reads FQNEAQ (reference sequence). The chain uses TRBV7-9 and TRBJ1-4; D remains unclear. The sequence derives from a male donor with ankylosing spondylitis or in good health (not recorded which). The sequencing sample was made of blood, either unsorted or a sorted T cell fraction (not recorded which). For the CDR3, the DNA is TGTGCCAGCAGCCGCGGCACTAATGAAAAACTGTTTTTT. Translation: CASSRGTNEKLFF.